Below, 8 T cell receptor beta chains from the same sample are listed, as sequenced in a study of human thymus T cells. Clones were read by immunoSEQ multiplex PCR, and TCRdb kept only the in-frame ones, dropping some. The sample lists 54,000 or so clones, 94% seen once, with roughly 5.7% in the top ten. Material: blood. These receptors were taken from a boy in the first two years of life with a congenital heart defect but otherwise immunologically healthy.

This clone was seen just once. The V call is TRBV19, the J call TRBJ2-7; no clear D gene. Germline-derived CDR1 and CDR2 are LNHDA and SQIVND (reference sequence). The CDR3 consists of 14 residues. Trimming left V 5 bases short and J 3 bases short, with 14 bases between. The CDR3 DNA follows: TGTGCCAGTAGTGGGCCGTTTCCCCTCTACGAGCAGTACTTC. Its translation: CASSGPFPLYEQYF.

The V gene is TRBV7-9, the J gene TRBJ2-7; either TRBD1 or TRBD2 may supply D (5 bases each). The V gene lost 4 bases and the J gene lost 0 bases, with 19 bases spanning the gap. The CDR3 is made up of 17 amino acids. Germline lookup yields CDR1 SEHNR and CDR2 FQNEAQ (reference sequence). CDR3 bases: TGTGCCAGCAGCTCTAGCTTTAGGGGCCAAAGCTCCTACGAGCAGTACTTC. The encoded protein is CASSSSFRGQSSYEQYF.

The chain is built from TRBV5-1 and TRBJ1-2, with D possibly TRBD1 on 5 matching bases. The germline V and J ends were trimmed by 4 bases and 3 bases, with 16 bases remaining between them. Germline CDR1 is SGHRS and CDR2 is YFSETQ. The CDR3 runs to 15 residues. CDR3 sequence: CASSPSRWGDYGYTF. The CDR3 bases are TGCGCCAGCAGCCCGTCCCGTTGGGGCGACTATGGCTACACCTTC. Using reference TRBV5-1 and TRBJ1-2 for the parts outside the CDR3, the full variable domain is KAGVTQTPRYLIKTRGQQVTLSCSPISGHRSVSWYQQTPGQGLQFLFEYFSETQRNKGNFPGRFSGRQFSNSRSEMNVSTLELGDSALYLCASSPSRWGDYGYTFGSGTRLTVV.

The chain links TRBV5-6 to TRBJ2-1, with D unresolved. Per the germline V gene, CDR1 is SGHDT and CDR2 is YYEEEE. Deletions cut 5 bases from V and 0 bases from J, with 9 bases between. The CDR3 has 14 amino acids. The CDR3 region has the DNA TGTGCCAGCAGTCCTGGTGGCTCCTACAATGAGCAGTTCTTC. Encoded protein: CASSPGGSYNEQFF.

This rearrangement joins TRBV11-2 to TRBJ2-1; no clear D gene. CDR3 length: 13 amino acids. The ends were cut back, 2 bases at V and 5 bases at J, with 7 bases in the middle. Germline V gene sequence: CDR1 SGHAT, CDR2 FQNNGV. CDR3 residues: CASSLSYHNEQFF. CDR3 DNA sequence: TGTGCCAGCAGCTTATCCTATCACAATGAGCAGTTCTTC.

This chain joins TRBV29-1 and TRBJ1-1, with D possibly matching TRBD1 (5 bases). Germline values: CDR1 SQVTM, CDR2 ANQGSEA. The germline V and J ends were trimmed by 5 bases and 5 bases, with 12 bases remaining between them. This CDR3 is built from 12 residues. The DNA for the CDR3 is TGCAGCGTTTCCCAGGGTGTAACTGAAGCTTTCTTT. Translation gives CSVSQGVTEAFF.

This rearrangement joins TRBV25-1 to TRBJ2-2, with a weak D call TRBD1 (7 bases). Germline CDR1 reads MGHDK; CDR2 reads SYGVNS. This CDR3 has 15 residues. The germline V and J ends were trimmed by 4 bases and 2 bases, with 11 bases remaining between them. The DNA for the CDR3 is TGTGCCAGCAGTGTTCAGGGGGGCAACACCGGGGAGCTGTTTTTT. This codes for CASSVQGGNTGELFF.

The CDR3: CASSPGSGQPQHF. The CDR3, as DNA: TGTGCCAGCTCACCAGGATCAGGGCAGCCCCAGCATTTT. The chain carries TRBV18 and TRBJ1-5; D is perhaps TRBD1 (5 bases). There are 13 residues in the CDR3. The germline CDR1 and CDR2 sequences are KGHSH and LQKENI. V lost 2 bases, J lost 7 bases, and 9 bases lay in between.